These 21 T cell receptor beta chains were all obtained from the same sample, sequenced in a study of shared clonotypes between healthy human individuals. The assay was immunoSEQ multiplex PCR, and TCRdb's table has in-frame clones only and misses some. Of about 1 million clones listed, about 76% were seen once; the top ten hold 1.4% to 1.5%. Sequenced material: memory CD4+ T cells sorted from blood. As for subset: CD45RA-negative fraction. These receptors originate from a man aged 18 to 35 in good health.

The chain combines TRBV7-9 with TRBJ2-2; tentatively, D is TRBD2 (6 bases). The V end was cut by 6 bases, the J end by 3 bases, with 11 bases between. The germline CDR1 and CDR2 sequences are SEHNR and FQNEAQ (reference sequence). This CDR3 has 14 amino acids. The CDR3 region is CASRLGSDTGELFF. In DNA, the CDR3 is TGTGCCAGCAGACTCGGGAGCGACACCGGGGAGCTGTTTTTT. Full variable domain (outside the CDR3, taken from reference TRBV7-9 and TRBJ2-2): DTGVSQNPRHKITKRGQNVTFRCDPISEHNRLYWYRQTLGQGPEFLTYFQNEAQLEKSRLLSDRFSAERPKGSFSTLEIQRTEQGDSAMYLCASRLGSDTGELFFGEGSRLTVL.

This clone was counted at least ten times. Other nucleotide sequences in the sample specify the same CDR3. The chain links TRBV7-3 to TRBJ1-6, with D maybe TRBD1 (6 bases). The ends were cut back, 5 bases at V and 7 bases at J, with 9 bases in the middle. Looked up from germline, CDR1 is SGHTA and CDR2 is FQGTGA. The CDR3 has 13 residues. The CDR3, as DNA: TGTGCCAGCAGCCCCGGACAGAATTCACCCCTCCACTTT. It encodes CASSPGQNSPLHF.

The CDR3 loop reads CASSFNTGLLEAFF. In nucleotides, the CDR3 is TGTGCCAGCAGCTTTAATACGGGACTTTTGGAAGCTTTCTTT. The rearrangement uses TRBV11-2 and TRBJ1-1; perhaps TRBD1 as D (5 bases). The germline CDR1 and CDR2 sequences are SGHAT and FQNNGV. V dropped 3 bases and J dropped 8 bases, with 16 bases sitting between them. The CDR3 spans 14 residues.

V is TRBV25-1 and J is TRBJ1-5; possible D gene TRBD1, 6 bases. Germline loops: CDR1 MGHDK, CDR2 SYGVNS. V was clipped by 6 bases and J by 0 bases, with 9 bases between them. The CDR3 has 14 residues. CDR3 nucleotide sequence: TGTGCCAGCAGCCCCAGGGGTAGCAATCAGCCCCAGCATTTT. Translation gives CASSPRGSNQPQHF.

The chain combines TRBV30 with TRBJ1-5; a weak D match, TRBD1 (6 bases). V was clipped by 0 bases and J by 0 bases, with 12 bases between them. Per the germline V gene, CDR1 is GTSNPN and CDR2 is SVGIG (reference sequence). The CDR3 spans 16 residues. In nucleotides, the CDR3 is TGTGCCTGGAGTGTAGGGGGTGGGAATAGCAATCAGCCCCAGCATTTT. Amino acid sequence: CAWSVGGGNSNQPQHF.

This chain joins TRBV19 and TRBJ2-4, with 11 positions matching TRBD2. The CDR3 covers 15 residues. The germline CDR1 and CDR2 sequences are LNHDA and SQIVND (reference sequence). Trimming removed 4 bases from V and 8 bases from J; junction bases left unmatched: 7. For the CDR3, the DNA is TGTGCCAGTAGTACTATAGCGGGAGGGCTAGACATTCAGTACTTC. Its translation: CASSTIAGGLDIQYF.

This clone turned up a few times. Additional DNA sequences in this sample encode the identical CDR3. This sequence joins TRBV5-6 and TRBJ2-5; D gene unclear. CDR3 length: 15 residues. The germline gives CDR1 SGHDT, CDR2 YYEEEE. The ends were cut back, 0 bases at V and 2 bases at J, with 11 bases in the middle. This chain's CDR3 is CASSLGPGGQETQYF. The DNA for the CDR3 is TGTGCCAGCAGCTTGGGACCTGGCGGACAAGAGACCCAGTACTTC. Variable domain in full (rest from reference TRBV5-6 and TRBJ2-5): DAGVTQSPTHLIKTRGQQVTLRCSPKSGHDTVSWYQQALGQGPQFIFQYYEEEERQRGNFPDRFSGHQFPNYSSELNVNALLLGDSALYLCASSLGPGGQETQYFGPGTRLLVL.

The V gene is TRBV19, the J gene TRBJ2-6; tentative D call: TRBD2 (5 bases). This CDR3 has 17 amino acids. CDR1 is LNHDA, CDR2 SQIVND, per germline (reference sequence). Trimming took off 2 bases at V and 0 bases at J, with 11 bases between the two ends. The CDR3 loop reads CASSITGTSSGANVLTF. Written as DNA, the CDR3 is TGTGCCAGTAGTATAACGGGAACCAGCTCTGGGGCCAACGTCCTGACTTTC.

V is TRBV2 and J is TRBJ2-7, with D perhaps TRBD1 (6 bases). Germline-derived CDR1 and CDR2 are SNHLY and FYNNEI. The CDR3 loop spans 13 amino acids. V gave up 4 bases and J gave up 2 bases, with 9 bases separating them. Here the CDR3 reads CASSGTAPYEQYF. The DNA for the CDR3 is TGTGCCAGCAGTGGGACAGCACCCTACGAGCAGTACTTC.

V gene TRBV2 combines with J gene TRBJ1-1; D is possibly TRBD1 (5 bases). From germline, CDR1 is SNHLY and CDR2 FYNNEI. V was pared by 7 bases and J by 1 base, with 13 bases between. The CDR3 runs 14 residues. The CDR3 DNA is TGTGCCAGCAAGGGTAGACAGACGAACACTGAAGCTTTCTTT. It codes for CASKGRQTNTEAFF. The full variable domain, its missing parts supplied by reference TRBV2 and TRBJ1-1, is EPEVTQTPSHQVTQMGQEVILRCVPISNHLYFYWYRQILGQKVEFLVSFYNNEISEKSEIFDDQFSVERPDGSNFTLKIRSTKLEDSAMYFCASKGRQTNTEAFFGQGTRLTVV.

The gene calls are TRBV7-9 and TRBJ2-5; TRBD2 might be the D (6 bases). Germline V gene sequence: CDR1 SEHNR, CDR2 FQNEAQ (reference sequence). The germline V and J ends were trimmed by 11 bases and 1 base, with 11 bases remaining between them. The CDR3 has 12 amino acids. Here the CDR3 DNA reads TGTGCCTCCAACGGGGGCCAAGAGACCCAGTACTTC. It encodes CASNGGQETQYF.

V gene TRBV5-1 combines with J gene TRBJ2-1; 9 bases are a match to TRBD1. The CDR3 sequence is 14 residues long. Germline V lookup: CDR1 SGHRS, CDR2 YFSETQ. V gave up 4 bases and J gave up 9 bases; unmatched junction bases: 8. The CDR3 reads CASSRGQGRGEQFF. The CDR3 DNA follows: TGCGCCAGCAGCAGGGGACAGGGACGGGGTGAGCAGTTCTTC.

A few counts support this clone. V usage is TRBV4-3 and J usage is TRBJ2-2; D gene unclear. Trimming removed 0 bases from V and 6 bases from J, with 5 bases in between. This CDR3 has 13 residues. Germline lookup yields CDR1 LGHNA and CDR2 YSLEER. CDR3 in DNA: TGCGCCAGCAGCCAAGATCTACCCGGGGAGCTGTTTTTT. Protein sequence: CASSQDLPGELFF.

The V gene is TRBV6-1, the J gene TRBJ1-1; D is uncertain. The germline V gene has CDR1 MNHNS and CDR2 SASEGT. This CDR3 is built from 13 residues. V was shortened by 2 bases and J by 3 bases, with 7 bases between the two germline ends. The CDR3 DNA reads as TGTGCCAGCAGTGAAAAGAGTCACACTGAAGCTTTCTTT. It codes for CASSEKSHTEAFF.

The V call is TRBV15, the J call TRBJ1-1; 9 positions match TRBD1. The CDR3 runs to 14 residues. Germline V CDR1 and CDR2: LNHNV, YYDKDF (reference sequence). V lost 3 bases, J lost 6 bases, and 5 bases stayed unmatched. The CDR3 here is CATSRTGGGAEAFF. CDR3 coding DNA: TGTGCCACCAGCAGGACAGGGGGAGGCGCTGAAGCTTTCTTT.

As for this clone: Being one base from a much bigger clone, this may be a read error. The chain joins TRBV10-3 to TRBJ1-2; D gene uncertain. There are 11 residues in the CDR3. Germline CDR1 ENHRY, CDR2 SYGVKD. The CDR3 protein is CAISESYGCTF. In DNA, the CDR3 is TGTGCCATCAGTGAGTCCTATGGCTGCACCTTC.

The gene calls are TRBV18 and TRBJ1-2; D uncertain. V was clipped by 3 bases and J by 0 bases, with 8 bases between them. The CDR3 spans 14 residues. Germline values: CDR1 KGHSH, CDR2 LQKENI. DNA for the CDR3: TGTGCCAGCTCACCGCGGACTACTAACTATGGCTACACCTTC. This encodes CASSPRTTNYGYTF.

This clone was observed a single time. The V gene is TRBV5-5, the J gene TRBJ2-5, with D unclear. CDR3 size: 13 residues. Germline CDR1 and CDR2: SGHKS and YYEKEE (reference sequence). V gave up 4 bases and J gave up 2 bases, with 9 bases separating them. The chain's CDR3 is CASSQGSQETQYF. CDR3 sequence (DNA): TGTGCCAGCAGCCAAGGGTCACAAGAGACCCAGTACTTC.

This chain joins TRBV10-3 and TRBJ2-1; tentatively, D is TRBD1 (5 bases). Trimming took 0 bases from V and 6 from J, leaving 12 bases between them. This CDR3 is built from 15 residues. CDR1 is ENHRY and CDR2 is SYGVKD in the germline V gene. Written as DNA, the CDR3 is TGTGCCATCAGTGAGTCGCTTGGGCAGGGCAATGAGCAGTTCTTC. Translation: CAISESLGQGNEQFF.

Only a few counts were recorded for this clone. The genes are TRBV5-1 and TRBJ2-2, with a weak D call TRBD1 (6 bases). CDR1 and CDR2 from the germline V gene are SGHRS and YFSETQ. The CDR3 is 13 amino acids. The V end lost 6 bases, the J end lost 5 bases, and 11 bases lay between the germline ends. In DNA, the CDR3 is TGCGCCAGCACAAATACAGGGACCGGGGAGCTGTTTTTT. This codes for CASTNTGTGELFF.

The table lists this clone with a few counts. V usage is TRBV29-1 and J usage is TRBJ2-1; 7 bases are shared with TRBD2. V lost 3 bases to trimming and J lost 6 bases; unmatched junction nucleotides: 5. The CDR3 covers 13 residues. The germline V gene encodes CDR1 SQVTM and CDR2 ANQGSEA. CDR3 DNA sequence: TGCAGCGTTGAGCCCGGGACTACCAATGAGCAGTTCTTC. Its protein is CSVEPGTTNEQFF.